These 9 T cell receptor beta chains were sequenced from one sample in a study of molecular identifiers for immune sequencing clone quantification. TCRdb passed the PCR reads through MiXCR, listing each CDR3 protein once. The sample holds some 680,000 distinct CDR3 sequences, about 25% seen once. The sample comprised naive CD8+ T cells from blood, with Jurkat cell RNA spiked in. Subset noted: FACS-sorted CD8+CD4-CCR7+CD45RA+ naive T cells. The receptor source for this set is a human donor in good health. Some libraries in this study had Jurkat cell RNA spiked in.

This clonotype appeared a single time. A much bigger clone sits one base away, suggesting this may be a read error. The J gene is TRBJ2-7, the V gene TRBV28, with D perhaps matching TRBD1 or TRBD2 (5 bases each). CDR1 MDHEN and CDR2 SYDVKM come from the germline V gene. The CDR3 spans 11 residues. Written as DNA, the CDR3 is TGTACCAGCTCCATTCCGGGACCGCCGTACTTC. Its translation is CTSSIPGPPYF.

This clonotype appeared many times. V and J are TRBV7-9 and TRBJ2-5; D is unresolved. This CDR3 has 14 residues. The V and J ends lost 5 bases and 5 bases respectively, with 15 bases between them. Per germline, CDR1 SEHNR and CDR2 FQNEAQ (reference sequence). CDR3 in DNA: TGTGCCAGCAGCCCCGTTTCAAGTCAGGAGACCCAGTACTTC. Amino acids: CASSPVSSQETQYF.

This clonotype occurred many times. The chain recombines TRBV29-1 with TRBJ2-7; 9 nucleotides line up with TRBD1. Unmatched junction bases numbered 7, after V lost 7 bases and J lost 3 bases. The CDR3 consists of 13 residues. Germline lookup yields CDR1 SQVTM and CDR2 ANQGSEA. CDR3 bases: TGCAGCGCGCGACAGGGGGGAAGCTACGAGCAGTACTTC. Translating gives CSARQGGSYEQYF.

This clonotype was observed at least ten times. The chain combines TRBV7-9 with TRBJ2-3, with 8 bases fitting TRBD2. Germline values: CDR1 SEHNR, CDR2 FQNEAQ (reference sequence). Germline trimming cut 11 bases from V and 4 bases from J; bases unmatched to any gene: 17. The CDR3 is made up of 16 amino acids. CDR3 sequence (DNA): TGTGCCCGCTACCCCTTGAGCGGGGGTACCCCAGATACGCAGTATTTT. Encoded protein: CARYPLSGGTPDTQYF. Drawing the rest from reference TRBV7-9 and TRBJ2-3, the complete variable domain is DTGVSQNPRHKITKRGQNVTFRCDPISEHNRLYWYRQTLGQGPEFLTYFQNEAQLEKSRLLSDRFSAERPKGSFSTLEIQRTEQGDSAMYLCARYPLSGGTPDTQYFGPGTRLTVL.

This clonotype appeared many times. V is TRBV6-2 or TRBV6-3 and J is TRBJ1-1; D remains ambiguous. Trimming cost V 6 bases and J 6 bases, with 14 bases left between them. In germline, CDR1 is MNHEY, CDR2 SVGEGT. The CDR3 has 13 residues. The CDR3 loop is CASRHVGVAEAFF. CDR3 DNA sequence: TGTGCCAGCAGACACGTCGGGGTAGCTGAAGCTTTCTTT.

As to this clonotype: A clone one base away is much larger, so this may be a read error. The CDR3 reads CASSQTPGPRTDTQYF. The CDR3 DNA sequence: TGTGCCAGCAGCCAAACCCCGGGGCCACGCACAGATACGCAGTATTTT. The chain couples TRBV14 to TRBJ2-3; the D call may be TRBD1 or TRBD2 (5 bases each). V was cut by 2 bases and J by 1 base, with 13 bases left in between. The CDR3 sequence is 16 residues long. Germline CDR1 SGHDN, CDR2 FVKESK.

The chain employs TRBV5-1 and TRBJ1-4; possibly TRBD1 for D (6 bases). This CDR3 is 15 amino acids long. Between the trimmed V and J ends, which lost 7 bases and 1 base, there was a span of 14 bases. Germline V lookup: CDR1 SGHRS, CDR2 YFSETQ. CDR3 amino acids: CASQSRGGTNEKLFF. The CDR3, as DNA: TGCGCCAGCCAGTCCAGAGGGGGAACTAATGAAAAACTGTTTTTT. Together with reference TRBV5-1 and TRBJ1-4, the CDR3 gives the full variable domain: KAGVTQTPRYLIKTRGQQVTLSCSPISGHRSVSWYQQTPGQGLQFLFEYFSETQRNKGNFPGRFSGRQFSNSRSEMNVSTLELGDSALYLCASQSRGGTNEKLFFGSGTQLSVL.

Ten or more counts support this clonotype. The chain carries TRBV4-3 and TRBJ2-1; D remains unclear. The CDR3 runs 13 residues. The germline CDR1 and CDR2 sequences are LGHNA and YSLEER. Trimming pared 1 base from V and 4 bases from J, leaving 5 bases between. The CDR3 sequence is CASSQVGYNEQFF. The DNA for the CDR3 is TGCGCCAGCAGCCAAGTCGGATACAATGAGCAGTTCTTC.

This sequence joins TRBV27 and TRBJ2-3, with TRBD2 identical over 12 bases. Per germline, CDR1 MNHEY and CDR2 SMNVEV (reference sequence). The CDR3 length is 16 residues. V gave up 0 bases and J gave up 8 bases; unmatched junction bases: 6. In nucleotides, the CDR3 is TGTGCCAGCAGTTTATCGTCTAGCGGGGGGGCAGGTACGCAGTATTTT. It is translated as CASSLSSSGGAGTQYF.